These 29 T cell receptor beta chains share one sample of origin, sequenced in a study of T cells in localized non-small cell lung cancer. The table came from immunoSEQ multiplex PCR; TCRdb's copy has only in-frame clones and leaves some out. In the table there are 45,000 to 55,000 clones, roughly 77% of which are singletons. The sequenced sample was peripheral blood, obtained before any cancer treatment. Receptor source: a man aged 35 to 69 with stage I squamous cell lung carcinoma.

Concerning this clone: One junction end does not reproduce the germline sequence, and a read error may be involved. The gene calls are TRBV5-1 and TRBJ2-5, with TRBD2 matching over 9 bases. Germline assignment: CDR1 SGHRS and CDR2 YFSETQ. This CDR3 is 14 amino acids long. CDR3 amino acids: CASSFSGGRGSEDF. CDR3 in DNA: TGCGCCAGCAGCTTCAGCGGGGGGCGCGGGTCGGAGGACTTC.

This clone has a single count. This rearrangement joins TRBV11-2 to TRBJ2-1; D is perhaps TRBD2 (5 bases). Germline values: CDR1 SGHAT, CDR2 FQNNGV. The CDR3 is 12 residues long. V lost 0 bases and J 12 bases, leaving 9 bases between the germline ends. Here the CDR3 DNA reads TGTGCCAGCAGCTTAGACCAACGGGGGCAGTTCTTC. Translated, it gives CASSLDQRGQFF.

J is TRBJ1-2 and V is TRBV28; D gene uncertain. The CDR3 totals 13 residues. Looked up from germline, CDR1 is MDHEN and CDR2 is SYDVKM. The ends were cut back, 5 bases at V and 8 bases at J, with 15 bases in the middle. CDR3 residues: CASSPQSGYGYTF. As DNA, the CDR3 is TGTGCCAGCAGTCCCCAAAGTGGATACGGCTACACCTTC.

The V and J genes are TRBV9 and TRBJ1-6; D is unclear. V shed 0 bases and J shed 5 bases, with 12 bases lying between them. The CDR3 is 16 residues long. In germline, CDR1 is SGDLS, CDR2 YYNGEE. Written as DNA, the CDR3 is TGTGCCAGCAGCGTAGGTCCCTCTCCGCATAATTCACCCCTCCACTTT. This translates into CASSVGPSPHNSPLHF.

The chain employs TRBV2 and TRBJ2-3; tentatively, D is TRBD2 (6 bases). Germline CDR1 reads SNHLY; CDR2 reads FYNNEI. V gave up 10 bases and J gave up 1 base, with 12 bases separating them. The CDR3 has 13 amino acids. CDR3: CATETRRTDTQYF. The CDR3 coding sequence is TGTGCCACCGAGACTAGACGCACAGATACGCAGTATTTT.

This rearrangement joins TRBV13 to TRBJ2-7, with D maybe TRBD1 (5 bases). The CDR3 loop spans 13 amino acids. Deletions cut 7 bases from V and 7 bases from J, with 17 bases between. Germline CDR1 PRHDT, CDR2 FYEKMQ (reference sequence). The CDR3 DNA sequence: TGTGCCAGCAAGGGGTCGACACCGGAAGAGCAGTACTTC. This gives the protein CASKGSTPEEQYF.

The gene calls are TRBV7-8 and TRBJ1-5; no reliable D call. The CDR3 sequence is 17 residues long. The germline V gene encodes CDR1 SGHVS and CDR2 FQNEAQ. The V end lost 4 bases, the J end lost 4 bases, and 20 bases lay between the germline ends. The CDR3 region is CASSYSSRGRRNQPQHF. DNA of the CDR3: TGTGCCAGCAGCTACTCCTCTCGGGGTCGAAGAAATCAGCCCCAGCATTTT.

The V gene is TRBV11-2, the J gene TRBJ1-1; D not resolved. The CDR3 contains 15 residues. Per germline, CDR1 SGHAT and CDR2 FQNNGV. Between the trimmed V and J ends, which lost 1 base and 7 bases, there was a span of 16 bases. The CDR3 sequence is CASSLAPLSRDEAFF. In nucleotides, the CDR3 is TGTGCCAGCAGCTTAGCCCCCCTCTCACGAGATGAAGCTTTCTTT.

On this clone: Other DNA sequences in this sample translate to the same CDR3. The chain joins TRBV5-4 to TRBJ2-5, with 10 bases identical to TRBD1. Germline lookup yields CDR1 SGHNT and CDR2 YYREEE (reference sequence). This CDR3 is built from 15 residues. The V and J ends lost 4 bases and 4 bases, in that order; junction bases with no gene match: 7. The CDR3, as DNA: TGTGCCAGCAGCCCCTCGACAGGGGGCGGAGAGACCCAGTACTTC. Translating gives CASSPSTGGGETQYF.

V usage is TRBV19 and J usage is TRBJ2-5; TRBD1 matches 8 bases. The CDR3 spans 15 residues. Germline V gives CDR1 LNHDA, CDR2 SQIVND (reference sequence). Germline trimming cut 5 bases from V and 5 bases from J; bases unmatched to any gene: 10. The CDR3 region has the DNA TGTGCCAGTAGTTACGAGACAGGGGTGAGGGAGACCCAGTACTTC. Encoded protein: CASSYETGVRETQYF.

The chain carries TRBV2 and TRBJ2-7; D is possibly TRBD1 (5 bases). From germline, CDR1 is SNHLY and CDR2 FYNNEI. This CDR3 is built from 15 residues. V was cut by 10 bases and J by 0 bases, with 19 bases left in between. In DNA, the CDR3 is TGTGCCATCCTCTCAGGGTCAAGCTCCTCCTACGAGCAGTACTTC. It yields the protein CAILSGSSSSYEQYF.

The CDR3: CASSLSSGDRTDTQYF. The CDR3, as DNA: TGTGCCAGCAGCTTATCCAGCGGGGACCGCACAGATACGCAGTATTTT. The chain is built from TRBV7-3 and TRBJ2-3; 7 bases agree with TRBD2. Germline CDR1 is SGHTA and CDR2 is FQGTGA. V was pared by 2 bases and J by 1 base, with 6 bases of the junction left unmatched. This CDR3 has 16 residues.

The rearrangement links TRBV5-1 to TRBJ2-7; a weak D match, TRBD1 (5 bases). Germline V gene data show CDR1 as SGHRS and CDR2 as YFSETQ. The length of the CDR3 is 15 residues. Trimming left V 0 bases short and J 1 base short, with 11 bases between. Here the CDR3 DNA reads TGCGCCAGCAGCTTGGAGGGCAGGGCATCCTACGAGCAGTACTTC. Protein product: CASSLEGRASYEQYF.

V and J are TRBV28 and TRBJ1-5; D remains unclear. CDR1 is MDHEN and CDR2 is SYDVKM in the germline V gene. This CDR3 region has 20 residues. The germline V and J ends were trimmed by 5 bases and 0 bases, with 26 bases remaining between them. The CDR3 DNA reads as TGTGCCAGCAGTCCCCTAGCGGGGTTGGTCGGCAGCTATAGCAATCAGCCCCAGCATTTT. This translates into CASSPLAGLVGSYSNQPQHF.

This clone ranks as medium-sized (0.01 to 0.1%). This chain's CDR3 is CSVFTTATEQYF. In DNA, the CDR3 is TGCAGCGTTTTTACGACAGCCACCGAGCAGTACTTC. V and J are TRBV29-1 and TRBJ2-7; weak D call: TRBD1 (5 bases). CDR1 is SQVTM, CDR2 ANQGSEA, per germline. V lost 5 bases to trimming and J lost 6 bases, with 14 bases between them. The CDR3 totals 12 residues.

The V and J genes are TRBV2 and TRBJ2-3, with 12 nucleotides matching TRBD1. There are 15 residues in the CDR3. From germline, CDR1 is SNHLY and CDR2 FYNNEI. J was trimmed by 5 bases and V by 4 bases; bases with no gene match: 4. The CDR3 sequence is CASSGGQGAVDTQYF. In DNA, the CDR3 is TGTGCCAGCAGTGGGGGACAGGGGGCTGTAGATACGCAGTATTTT.

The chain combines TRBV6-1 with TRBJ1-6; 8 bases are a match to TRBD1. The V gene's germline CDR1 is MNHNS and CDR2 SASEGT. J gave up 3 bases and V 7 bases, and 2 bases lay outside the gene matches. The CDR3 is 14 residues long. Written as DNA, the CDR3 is TGTGCCAGCACAGGGGGCTACTATAATTCACCCCTCCACTTT. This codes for CASTGGYYNSPLHF.

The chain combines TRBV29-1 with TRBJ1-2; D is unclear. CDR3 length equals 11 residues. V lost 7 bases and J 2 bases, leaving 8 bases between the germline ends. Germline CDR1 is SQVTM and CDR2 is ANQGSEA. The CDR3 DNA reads TGCAGCGCCTTGAGAAACTATGGCTACACCTTC. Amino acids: CSALRNYGYTF. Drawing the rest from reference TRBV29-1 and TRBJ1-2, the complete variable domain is SAVISQKPSRDICQRGTSLTIQCQVDSQVTMMFWYRQQPGQSLTLIATANQGSEATYESGFVIDKFPISRPNLTFSTLTVSNMSPEDSSIYLCSALRNYGYTFGSGTRLTVV.

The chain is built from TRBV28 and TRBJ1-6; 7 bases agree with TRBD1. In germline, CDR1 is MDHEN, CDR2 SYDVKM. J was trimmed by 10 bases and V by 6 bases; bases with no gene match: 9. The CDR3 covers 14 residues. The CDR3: CASSITGVGSPLHF. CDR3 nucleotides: TGTGCCAGCAGCATAACAGGGGTAGGATCACCCCTCCACTTT.

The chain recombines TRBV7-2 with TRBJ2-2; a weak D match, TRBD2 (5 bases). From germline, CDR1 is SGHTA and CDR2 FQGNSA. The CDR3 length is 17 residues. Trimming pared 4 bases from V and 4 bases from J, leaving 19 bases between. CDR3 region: CASSSDLFRWGTGELFF. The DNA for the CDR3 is TGTGCCAGCAGCTCGGACTTGTTTAGGTGGGGCACCGGGGAGCTGTTTTTT.

The CDR3 is CASSSRTLNSPLHF. The DNA of the CDR3 is TGTGCCAGCAGCTCCCGGACTCTTAATTCACCCCTCCACTTT. The V and J genes are TRBV7-8 and TRBJ1-6; no clear D. Trimming left V 4 bases short and J 6 bases short, with 10 bases between. The germline CDR1 and CDR2 sequences are SGHVS and FQNEAQ. This CDR3 has 14 residues.

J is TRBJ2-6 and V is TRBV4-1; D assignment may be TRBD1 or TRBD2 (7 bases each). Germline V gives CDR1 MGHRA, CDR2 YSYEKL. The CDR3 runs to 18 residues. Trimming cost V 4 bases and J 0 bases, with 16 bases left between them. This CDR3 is CASSPSGGGPSGANVLTF. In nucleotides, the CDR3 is TGCGCCAGCAGCCCGTCAGGGGGGGGTCCCTCTGGGGCCAACGTCCTGACTTTC.

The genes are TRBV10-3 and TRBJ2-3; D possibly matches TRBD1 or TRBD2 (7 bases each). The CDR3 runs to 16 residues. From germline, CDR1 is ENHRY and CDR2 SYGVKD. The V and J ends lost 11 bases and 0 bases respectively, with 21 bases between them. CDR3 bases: TGTGCCGTCCAGGGGGAGAGCGGGGCGAGCACAGATACGCAGTATTTT. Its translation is CAVQGESGASTDTQYF.

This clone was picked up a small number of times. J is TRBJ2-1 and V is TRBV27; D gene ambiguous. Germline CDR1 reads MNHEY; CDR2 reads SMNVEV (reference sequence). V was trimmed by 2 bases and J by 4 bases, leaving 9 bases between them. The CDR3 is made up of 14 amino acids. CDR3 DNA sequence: TGTGCCAGCAGTTTAGAAGGCCCGTACAATGAGCAGTTCTTC. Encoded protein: CASSLEGPYNEQFF.

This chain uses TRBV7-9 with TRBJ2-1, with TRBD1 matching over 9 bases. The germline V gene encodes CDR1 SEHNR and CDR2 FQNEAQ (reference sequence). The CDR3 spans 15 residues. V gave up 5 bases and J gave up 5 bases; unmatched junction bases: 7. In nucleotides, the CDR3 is TGTGCCAGCAGCGGGCGGGACAGGGCCAACAATGAGCAGTTCTTC. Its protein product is CASSGRDRANNEQFF.

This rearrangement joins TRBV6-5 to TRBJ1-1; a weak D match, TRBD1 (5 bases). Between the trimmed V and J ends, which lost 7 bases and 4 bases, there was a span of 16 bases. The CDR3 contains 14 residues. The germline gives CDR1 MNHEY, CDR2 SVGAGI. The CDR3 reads CASTPRGRFTEAFF. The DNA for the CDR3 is TGTGCCAGCACCCCGCGGGGACGGTTCACTGAAGCTTTCTTT.

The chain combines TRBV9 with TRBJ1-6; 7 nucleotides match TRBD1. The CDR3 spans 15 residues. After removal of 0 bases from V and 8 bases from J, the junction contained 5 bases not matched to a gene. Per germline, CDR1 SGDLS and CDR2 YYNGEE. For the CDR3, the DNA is TGTGCCAGCAGCGTAGCAGGGGGAGGGGATTCACCCCTCCACTTT. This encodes CASSVAGGGDSPLHF. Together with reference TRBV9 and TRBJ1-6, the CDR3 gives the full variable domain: DSGVTQTPKHLITATGQRVTLRCSPRSGDLSVYWYQQSLDQGLQFLIQYYNGEERAKGNILERFSAQQFPDLHSELNLSSLELGDSALYFCASSVAGGGDSPLHFGNGTRLTVT.

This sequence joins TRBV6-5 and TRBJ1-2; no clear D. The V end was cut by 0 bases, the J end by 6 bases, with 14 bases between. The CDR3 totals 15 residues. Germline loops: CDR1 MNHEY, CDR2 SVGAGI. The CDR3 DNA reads TGTGCCAGCAGTTACTCTAAGGGTATCAGAGATGGCTACACCTTC. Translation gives CASSYSKGIRDGYTF.

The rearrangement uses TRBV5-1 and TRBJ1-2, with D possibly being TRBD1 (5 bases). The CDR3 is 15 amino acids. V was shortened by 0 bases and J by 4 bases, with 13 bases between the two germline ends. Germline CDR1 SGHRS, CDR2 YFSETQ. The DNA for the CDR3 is TGCGCCAGCAGCTTGGGAGGGGAGGCAAGCTATGGCTACACCTTC. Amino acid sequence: CASSLGGEASYGYTF.